This TCR beta chain is from a study of control samples from healthy donors and cancer patients. Assay used: immunoSEQ multiplex PCR; TCRdb lists only in-frame clones, some missing. The sample gives tens of thousands of clones, 88% of which show up once; 3% to 4% is in the top ten. Sequences were obtained from blood. The TCR comes from a man aged 45-65 years in good health.

The DNA of the CDR3 is TGCGCCAGCAGCTTGGGCGGGAGGGACGACGAGCAGTACTTC. It specifies CASSLGGRDDEQYF. The chain couples TRBV5-1 to TRBJ2-7; TRBD2 matches at 9 bases. The CDR3 spans 14 residues. J was trimmed by 5 bases and V by 0 bases; bases with no gene match: 3. The germline CDR1 and CDR2 sequences are SGHRS and YFSETQ.